This is a list of T cell receptor beta chains from one sample in a study of control samples from healthy donors and cancer patients. Only in-frame clones appear in the TCRdb table, and some are missing; sequencing was by immunoSEQ multiplex PCR. Of under 450,000 clones listed, roughly 90% are singletons. Material for sequencing was PBMCs. These receptor sequences come from a man aged 40-49 years with head and neck cancer. Both conserved end residues are part of each CDR3. D genes are given only for firm matches. Where a row states a size, it is once, few, many or the class of an expanded clone; other rows omit it.

cdr3_aa cdr3_nt clone_size j_call d_call v_call
CASGKGGRTGELFF TGTGCCAGCGGAAAGGGGGGACGCACCGGGGAGCTGTTTTTT once TRBJ2-2 - TRBV28
CASSPTGGGEQYF TGTGCCAGCAGCCCCACGGGAGGGGGGGAGCAGTACTTC - TRBJ2-7 TRBD2 TRBV5-4
CASSPLQRGNIPDTQYF TGCGCCAGCAGCCCCCTACAAAGGGGGAATATCCCCGATACGCAGTATTTT - TRBJ2-3 - TRBV4-1
CASSNLGLYEQYF TGTGCCAGCAGCAACCTGGGGCTATACGAGCAGTACTTC - TRBJ2-7 - TRBV3-1/TRBV3-2
CSARVGVGYTF TGCAGTGCTAGAGTAGGGGTTGGCTACACCTTC - TRBJ1-2 - TRBV20-1
CASSLPGTGNTIYF TGTGCCAGCTCCCTCCCGGGAACTGGAAACACCATATATTTT once TRBJ1-3 - TRBV18
CASSLGGVEAFF TGCGCCAGCAGCTTGGGTGGCGTGGAAGCTTTCTTT - TRBJ1-1 - TRBV5-1
CASSYSSGRETQYF TGTGCCAGCAGTTACTCGTCGGGGAGAGAGACCCAGTACTTC few TRBJ2-5 - TRBV6-5
CASSPRSGTGKPKNIQYF TGTGCCAGCTCACCACGTTCCGGGACAGGGAAGCCCAAAAACATTCAGTACTTC - TRBJ2-4 TRBD1 TRBV18
CASTGAPGRTYNEQFF TGTGCCAGTACGGGAGCGCCTGGACGCACCTACAATGAGCAGTTCTTC - TRBJ2-1 - TRBV19
CASSLAAGGWETQYF TGTGCCAGCAGCTTAGCTGCGGGGGGGTGGGAGACCCAGTACTTC - TRBJ2-5 TRBD2 TRBV7-2
CATSSGQPQHF TGTGCCACCAGCAGCGGTCAGCCCCAGCATTTT - TRBJ1-5 - TRBV15
CASSNGQTLIYEQYF TGTGCCAGCAGCAACGGACAGACGCTTATCTACGAGCAGTACTTC - TRBJ2-7 - TRBV5-4
CASSQDVGTIYF TGTGCCAGCAGCCAAGATGTGGGCACCATATATTTT - TRBJ1-3 - TRBV3-1/TRBV3-2
CASSFDRAREQYF TGTGCCAGCAGCTTTGACAGGGCACGGGAGCAGTACTTC - TRBJ2-7 TRBD1 TRBV11-3
CASSLGAGVKPQHF TGTGCCAGCAGCTTGGGGGCTGGGGTAAAACCCCAGCATTTT once TRBJ1-5 - TRBV5-6
CASSWGGTRDRGGYTF TGTGCCAGCTCCTGGGGGGGCACACGGGATAGGGGTGGCTACACCTTC once TRBJ1-2 - TRBV28
CASSGTSGRPNEQFF TGTGCCAGCAGCGGGACTAGCGGGAGGCCCAATGAGCAGTTCTTC - TRBJ2-1 TRBD2 TRBV9
CATSDPGQSLLTDTQYF TGTGCCACCAGTGATCCGGGACAGTCATTACTCACAGATACGCAGTATTTT - TRBJ2-3 TRBD1 TRBV24-1
CASSGGVSGTETQYF TGTGCCAGCAGTGGGGGTGTTAGCGGGACAGAGACCCAGTACTTC - TRBJ2-5 TRBD2 TRBV28
CASSQKCWDTGNTGNTIYF TGTGCCAGCAGCCAGAAGTGTTGGGACACCGGTAATACTGGAAACACCATATATTTT - TRBJ1-3 - TRBV3-1/TRBV3-2
CASSFGSSYEQYF TGCGCCAGCAGCTTTGGGAGCTCCTACGAGCAGTACTTC - TRBJ2-7 - TRBV5-1
CASSLVVAGGNEQFF TGCGCCAGCAGCTTGGTAGTAGCGGGGGGCAATGAGCAGTTCTTC - TRBJ2-1 TRBD2 TRBV5-1
CAAWDRGVQPQHF TGTGCTGCATGGGACAGGGGTGTACAGCCCCAGCATTTT - TRBJ1-5 TRBD1 TRBV28
CASSYTLGQETQYF TGTGCCAGCAGCTATACCCTGGGACAAGAGACCCAGTACTTC - TRBJ2-5 - TRBV7-2
CASSLAAEEAPSTDTQYF TGCGCCAGCAGCTTGGCCGCAGAGGAGGCCCCTAGCACAGATACGCAGTATTTT - TRBJ2-3 - TRBV5-1
CASSPGQDTEAFF TGTGCCAGCTCACCAGGGCAGGACACTGAAGCTTTCTTT few TRBJ1-1 - TRBV18